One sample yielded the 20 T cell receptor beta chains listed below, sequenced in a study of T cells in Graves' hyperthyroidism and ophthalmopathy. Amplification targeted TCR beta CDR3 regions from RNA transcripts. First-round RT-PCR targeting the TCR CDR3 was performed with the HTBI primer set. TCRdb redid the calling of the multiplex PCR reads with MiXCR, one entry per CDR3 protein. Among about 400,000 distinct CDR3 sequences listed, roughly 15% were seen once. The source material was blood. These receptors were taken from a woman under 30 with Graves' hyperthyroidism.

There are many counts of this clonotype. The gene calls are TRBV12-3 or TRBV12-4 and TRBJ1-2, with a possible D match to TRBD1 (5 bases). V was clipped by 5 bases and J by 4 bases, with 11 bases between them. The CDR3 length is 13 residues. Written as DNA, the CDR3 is TGTGCCAGCAGTCTCAGGGCTTCCTATGGCTACACCTTC. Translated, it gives CASSLRASYGYTF.

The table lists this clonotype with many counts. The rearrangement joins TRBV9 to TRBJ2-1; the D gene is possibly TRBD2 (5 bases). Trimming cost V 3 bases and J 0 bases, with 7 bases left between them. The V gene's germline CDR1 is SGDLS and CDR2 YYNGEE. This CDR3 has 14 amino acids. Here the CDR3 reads CASSAGSSYNEQFF. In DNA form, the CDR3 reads TGTGCCAGCAGCGCGGGAAGCTCCTACAATGAGCAGTTCTTC.

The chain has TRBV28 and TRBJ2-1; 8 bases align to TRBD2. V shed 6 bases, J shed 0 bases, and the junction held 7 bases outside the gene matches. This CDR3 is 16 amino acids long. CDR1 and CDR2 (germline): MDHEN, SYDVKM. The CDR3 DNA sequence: TGTGCCAGCAGCGAAGTAGCGGGACGCTCCTACAATGAGCAGTTCTTC. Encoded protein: CASSEVAGRSYNEQFF.

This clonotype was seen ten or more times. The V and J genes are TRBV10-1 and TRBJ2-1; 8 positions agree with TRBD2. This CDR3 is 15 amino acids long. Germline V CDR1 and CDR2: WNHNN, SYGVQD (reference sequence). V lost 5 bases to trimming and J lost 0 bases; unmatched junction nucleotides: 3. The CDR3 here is CASSTAGDSYNEQFF. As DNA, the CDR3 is TGCGCCAGCAGTACAGCGGGAGACTCCTACAATGAGCAGTTCTTC.

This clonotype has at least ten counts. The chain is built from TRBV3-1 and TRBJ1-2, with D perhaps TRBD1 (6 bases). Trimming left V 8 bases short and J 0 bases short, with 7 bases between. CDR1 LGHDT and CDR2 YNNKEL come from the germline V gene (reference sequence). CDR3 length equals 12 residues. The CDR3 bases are TGTGCCAGCGGACAGACTAACTATGGCTACACCTTC. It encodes CASGQTNYGYTF.

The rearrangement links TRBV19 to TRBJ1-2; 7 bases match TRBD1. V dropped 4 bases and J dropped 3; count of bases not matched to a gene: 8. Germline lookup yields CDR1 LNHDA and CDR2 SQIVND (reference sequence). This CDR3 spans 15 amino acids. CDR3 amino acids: CASSTLDRTYYGYTF. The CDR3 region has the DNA TGTGCCAGTAGTACCTTGGACAGGACCTACTATGGCTACACCTTC.

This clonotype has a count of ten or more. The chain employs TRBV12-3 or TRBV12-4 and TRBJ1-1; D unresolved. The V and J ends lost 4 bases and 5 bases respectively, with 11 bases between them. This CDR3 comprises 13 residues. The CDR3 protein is CASSYRGNTEAFF. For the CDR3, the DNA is TGTGCCAGCAGTTACAGAGGAAATACTGAAGCTTTCTTT.

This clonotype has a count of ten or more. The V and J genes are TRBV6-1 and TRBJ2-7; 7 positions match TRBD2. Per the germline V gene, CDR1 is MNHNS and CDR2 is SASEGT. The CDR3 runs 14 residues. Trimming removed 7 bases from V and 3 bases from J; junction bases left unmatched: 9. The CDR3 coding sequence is TGTGCCAGCAACGCAGCGGGGCCGGGCTACGAGCAGTACTTC. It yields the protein CASNAAGPGYEQYF.

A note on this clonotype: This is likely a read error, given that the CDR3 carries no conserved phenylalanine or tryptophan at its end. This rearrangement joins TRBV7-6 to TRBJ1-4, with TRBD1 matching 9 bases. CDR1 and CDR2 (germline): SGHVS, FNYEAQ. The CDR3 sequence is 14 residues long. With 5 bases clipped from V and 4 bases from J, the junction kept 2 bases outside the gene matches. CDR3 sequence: CASSADRGNEKLFL. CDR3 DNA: TGTGCCAGCAGCGCGGACAGGGGTAATGAAAAACTGTTTCTT.

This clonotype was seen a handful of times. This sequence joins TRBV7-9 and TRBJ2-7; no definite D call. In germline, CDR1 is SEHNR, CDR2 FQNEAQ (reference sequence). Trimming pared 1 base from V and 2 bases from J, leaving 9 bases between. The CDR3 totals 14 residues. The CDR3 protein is CASSLGAETYEQYF. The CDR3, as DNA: TGTGCCAGCAGCTTAGGAGCAGAGACCTACGAGCAGTACTTC.

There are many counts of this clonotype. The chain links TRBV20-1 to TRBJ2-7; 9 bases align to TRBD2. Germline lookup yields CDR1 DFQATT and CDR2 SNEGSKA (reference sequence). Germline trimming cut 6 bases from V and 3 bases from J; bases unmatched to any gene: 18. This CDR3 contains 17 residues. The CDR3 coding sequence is TGCAGTGCCGCCGCGCGGCTAGCGGGAATCGGGGGCTACGAGCAGTACTTC. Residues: CSAAARLAGIGGYEQYF.

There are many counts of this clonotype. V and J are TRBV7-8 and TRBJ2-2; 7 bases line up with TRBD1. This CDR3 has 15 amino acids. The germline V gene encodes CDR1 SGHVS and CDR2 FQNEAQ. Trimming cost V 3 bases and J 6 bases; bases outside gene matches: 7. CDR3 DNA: TGTGCCAGCAGCTTGCGGACAGGCGAATCCGGGGAGCTGTTTTTT. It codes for CASSLRTGESGELFF.

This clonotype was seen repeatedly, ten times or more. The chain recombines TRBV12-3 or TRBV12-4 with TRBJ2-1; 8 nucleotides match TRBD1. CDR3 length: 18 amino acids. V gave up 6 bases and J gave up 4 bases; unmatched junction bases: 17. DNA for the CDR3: TGTGCCAGCAGCCCCTTGCGGGACAGGCCCGCCGCTTACAATGAGCAGTTCTTC. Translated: CASSPLRDRPAAYNEQFF.

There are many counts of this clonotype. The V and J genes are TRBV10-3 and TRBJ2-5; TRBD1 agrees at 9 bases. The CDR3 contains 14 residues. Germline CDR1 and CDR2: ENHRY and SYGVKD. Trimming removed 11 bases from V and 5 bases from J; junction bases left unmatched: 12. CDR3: CASAGTGLAETQYF. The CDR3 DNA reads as TGTGCCTCCGCCGGGACAGGGCTCGCGGAGACCCAGTACTTC.

The CDR3 DNA reads TGTGCCACCAGCAAGGGCCCAGGGCCCACAGATACGCAGTATTTT. Protein product: CATSKGPGPTDTQYF. J is TRBJ2-3 and V is TRBV15, with D possibly matching TRBD1 (5 bases). V lost 4 bases to trimming and J lost 2 bases, with 13 bases between them. The CDR3 is made up of 15 amino acids. The V gene's germline CDR1 is LNHNV and CDR2 YYDKDF (reference sequence). The full variable domain, in which reference TRBV15 and TRBJ2-3 provide the parts outside the CDR3, is DAMVIQNPRYQVTQFGKPVTLSCSQTLNHNVMYWYQQKSSQAPKLLFHYYDKDFNNEADTPDNFQSRRPNTSFCFLDIRSPGLGDTAMYLCATSKGPGPTDTQYFGPGTRLTVL.

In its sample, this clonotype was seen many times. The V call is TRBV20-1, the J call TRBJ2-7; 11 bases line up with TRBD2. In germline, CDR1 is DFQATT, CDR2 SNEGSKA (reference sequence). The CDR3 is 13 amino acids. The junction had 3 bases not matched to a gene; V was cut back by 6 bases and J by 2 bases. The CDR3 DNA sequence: TGCAGTGCGGGACTAGCGGCAGCCTACGAGCAGTACTTC. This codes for CSAGLAAAYEQYF.

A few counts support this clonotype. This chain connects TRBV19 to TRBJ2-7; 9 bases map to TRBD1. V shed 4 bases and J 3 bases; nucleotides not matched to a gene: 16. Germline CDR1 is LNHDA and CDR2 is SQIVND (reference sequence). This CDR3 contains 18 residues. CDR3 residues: CASSTPASRDRELYEQYF. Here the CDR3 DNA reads TGTGCCAGTAGTACGCCCGCCAGCCGGGACAGGGAGCTCTACGAGCAGTACTTC. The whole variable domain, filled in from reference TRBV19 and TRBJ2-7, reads DGGITQSPKYLFRKEGQNVTLSCEQNLNHDAMYWYRQDPGQGLRLIYYSQIVNDFQKGDIAEGYSVSREKKESFPLTVTSAQKNPTAFYLCASSTPASRDRELYEQYFGPGTRLTVT.

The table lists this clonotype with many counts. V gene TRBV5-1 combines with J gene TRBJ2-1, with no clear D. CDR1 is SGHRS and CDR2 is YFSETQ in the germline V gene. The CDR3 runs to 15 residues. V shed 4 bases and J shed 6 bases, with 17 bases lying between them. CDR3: CASSVDPGQINEQFF. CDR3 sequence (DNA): TGCGCCAGCAGCGTCGACCCGGGTCAGATCAATGAGCAGTTCTTC.

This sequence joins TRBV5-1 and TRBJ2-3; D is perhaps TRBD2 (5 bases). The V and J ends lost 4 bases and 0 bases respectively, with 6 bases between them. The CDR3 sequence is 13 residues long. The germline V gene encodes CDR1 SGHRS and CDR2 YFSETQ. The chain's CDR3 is CASSEGSTDTQYF. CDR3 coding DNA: TGCGCCAGCAGCGAGGGCAGCACAGATACGCAGTATTTT.

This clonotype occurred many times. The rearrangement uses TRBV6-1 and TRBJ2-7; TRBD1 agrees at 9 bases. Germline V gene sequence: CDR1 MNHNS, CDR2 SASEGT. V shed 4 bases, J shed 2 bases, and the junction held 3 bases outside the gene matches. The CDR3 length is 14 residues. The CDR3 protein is CASSVRDRAYEQYF. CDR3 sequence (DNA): TGTGCCAGCAGTGTCCGGGACAGGGCCTACGAGCAGTACTTC.